Listed below are T cell receptor beta chains from one sample, sequenced in a study of post-analysis software for immune sequencing data. A single record per CDR3 protein comes from TCRdb applying MiXCR to the PCR reads. Among roughly 570,000 distinct CDR3 sequences listed, around a third were seen once. Sequenced input: blood. The receptors were sampled from a girl aged 2 to 17 with multiple sclerosis. Each CDR3 is given with its conserved first and last residue. A D gene is named only where the DNA matches it firmly. Clone size is not always given. Where it is, it says once, few, many or a class for expanded clones.

cdr3_aa cdr3_nt cdr3_length clone_size v_call d_call j_call
CASGYRTSGGSTDTQYF TGTGCCAGCGGGTACAGGACTAGCGGGGGTTCGACAGATACGCAGTATTTT 17 few TRBV2 TRBD2 TRBJ2-3
CASSQLRTGYYGYTF TGTGCCAGCAGCCAACTACGGACAGGGTATTATGGCTACACCTTC 15 few TRBV14 TRBD1 TRBJ1-2
CASSQDRLAGTSSYEQYF TGTGCCAGCAGCCAAGATCGGCTAGCGGGGACGAGCTCCTACGAGCAGTACTTC 18 - TRBV4-2 TRBD2 TRBJ2-7
CASKYSDRETQYF TGCGCCAGCAAGTACAGTGACAGGGAGACCCAGTACTTC 13 - TRBV10-2 - TRBJ2-5
CATSRAGTLETQYF TGTGCCACCAGCAGAGCCGGGACTTTGGAGACCCAGTACTTC 14 many TRBV15 - TRBJ2-5
CATSRDGELFF TGTGCCACCAGCAGAGACGGGGAGCTGTTTTTT 11 - TRBV15 - TRBJ2-2
CASSRQGASPLHF TGTGCCAGCAGCCGACAGGGGGCTTCACCCCTCCACTTT 13 - TRBV6-1 TRBD1 TRBJ1-6
CSARAPLGQGYEQYF TGCAGTGCTAGAGCACCCCTGGGACAGGGCTACGAGCAGTACTTC 15 - TRBV20-1 TRBD1 TRBJ2-7
CASSYYVASGANVLTF TGTGCCAGCAGTTACTATGTCGCCTCTGGGGCCAACGTCCTGACTTTC 16 many TRBV6-5 - TRBJ2-6
CASSVDPGTGVYNGQFF TGTGCCAGCAGCGTAGACCCCGGGACAGGAGTTTACAATGGGCAGTTCTTC 17 - TRBV9 TRBD1 TRBJ2-1
CASSPTSGGYITGELFF TGTGCCAGCAGCCCGACTAGCGGGGGCTACATCACCGGGGAGCTGTTTTTT 17 - TRBV5-5 TRBD2 TRBJ2-2
CASSRRDRVTDTQYF TGTGCCAGCAGCCGCCGGGACAGGGTAACAGATACGCAGTATTTT 15 - TRBV5-6 TRBD1 TRBJ2-3
CSAVRTSGYNEQFF TGCAGTGCCGTCCGGACTAGCGGGTACAATGAGCAGTTCTTC 14 few TRBV20-1 TRBD2 TRBJ2-1
CSADWGDYEQYF TGCAGTGCTGACTGGGGCGACTACGAGCAGTACTTC 12 - TRBV20-1 - TRBJ2-7
CSAVRLVGSPETQYF TGCAGTGCTGTAAGACTAGTCGGCTCCCCAGAGACCCAGTACTTC 15 many TRBV20-1 - TRBJ2-5
CSVTGVYNEQYF TGCAGCGTTACAGGGGTCTACAATGAGCAGTACTTC 12 - TRBV29-1 TRBD1 TRBJ2-5
CSVPAYNEQFF TGCAGCGTTCCCGCCTACAATGAGCAGTTCTTC 11 - TRBV29-1 - TRBJ2-1
CATSDFQAGHNEQFF TGTGCCACCAGTGATTTTCAAGCGGGGCACAATGAGCAGTTCTTC 15 few TRBV24-1 TRBD2 TRBJ2-1
CASSYPAGNTGELFF TGCGCCAGCAGCTACCCCGCGGGGAACACCGGGGAGCTGTTTTTT 15 - TRBV4-1 - TRBJ2-2
CASRDRGGQPQHF TGTGCCAGCAGGGACAGGGGCGGACAGCCCCAGCATTTT 13 - TRBV6-6 TRBD1 TRBJ1-5
CASSQGGYTF TGTGCCAGCAGCCAAGGCGGCTACACCTTC 10 - TRBV4-2 - TRBJ1-2
CASSRRDRETQYF TGTGCCAGCAGTCGTCGGGACCGAGAGACCCAGTACTTC 13 - TRBV6-6 - TRBJ2-5
CASSVGKGSSYEQYF TGCGCCAGCAGTGTGGGAAAGGGAAGCTCCTACGAGCAGTACTTC 15 - TRBV10-1 - TRBJ2-7
CASRSPGGAKNIQYF TGTGCCAGCAGGTCCCCCGGGGGGGCCAAAAACATTCAGTACTTC 15 few TRBV12-3/TRBV12-4 TRBD2 TRBJ2-4
CSAMWGGSGNTIYF TGCAGCGCCATGTGGGGAGGCTCTGGAAACACCATATATTTT 14 - TRBV29-1 - TRBJ1-3
CASSFGLAGGISTDTQYF TGCGCCAGCAGCTTCGGACTAGCGGGGGGAATAAGCACAGATACGCAGTATTTT 18 - TRBV5-1 TRBD2 TRBJ2-3
CASSTRLAGLPDTQYF TGTGCCAGCAGCACCCGACTAGCTGGTCTACCCGATACGCAGTATTTT 16 - TRBV11-2 TRBD2 TRBJ2-3
CASSYSTGAGGTEAFF TGTGCCAGCAGTTACTCGACAGGGGCTGGGGGCACTGAAGCTTTCTTT 16 - TRBV6-6 TRBD1 TRBJ1-1
CASSVVSRPRSTDTQYF TGTGCCAGCAGCGTAGTATCCCGTCCCCGTTCCACAGATACGCAGTATTTT 17 - TRBV9 - TRBJ2-3
CAISGGTDSYNEQFF TGTGCCATCAGTGGGGGGACCGACTCCTACAATGAGCAGTTCTTC 15 - TRBV10-3 - TRBJ2-1
CASSVGQGASGYTF TGTGCCAGCAGCGTGGGACAGGGGGCTAGTGGCTACACCTTC 14 - TRBV9 TRBD1 TRBJ1-2
CASSVALGGDIQYF TGTGCCAGCAGCGTAGCACTAGGAGGGGACATTCAGTACTTC 14 - TRBV9 - TRBJ2-4
CAISESLLLTGGKGAFF TGTGCCATCAGTGAGTCGCTTTTATTGACAGGGGGTAAGGGAGCTTTCTTT 17 few TRBV10-3 TRBD1 TRBJ1-1
CASSASGGLEQYF TGTGCCAGTAGTGCCTCAGGCGGCCTCGAGCAGTACTTC 13 - TRBV19 - TRBJ2-7
CASALTTNEKLFF TGTGCCAGCGCCCTAACAACTAATGAAAAACTGTTTTTT 13 - TRBV12-3/TRBV12-4 - TRBJ1-4
CAIGMGGTYKQYF TGTGCCATCGGGATGGGGGGGACCTATAAGCAGTACTTC 13 - TRBV10-3 TRBD2 TRBJ2-7
CAISEPDGGGTLITDTQYF TGTGCCATCAGTGAGCCTGACGGGGGAGGAACGCTGATCACAGATACGCAGTATTTT 19 - TRBV10-3 - TRBJ2-3
CSVEVYLREQFF TGCAGCGTTGAAGTGTACTTGCGTGAGCAGTTCTTC 12 many TRBV29-1 - TRBJ2-1
CASSKGASGGAVQETQYF TGTGCCAGCAGCAAAGGGGCTAGCGGGGGGGCCGTCCAAGAGACCCAGTACTTC 18 few TRBV21-1 - TRBJ2-5
CASSGTSEITYF TGTGCCAGCTCAGGGACTAGCGAGATCACGTATTTT 12 few TRBV18 TRBD2 TRBJ2-3
CASSPFGTSGGGYEQYF TGTGCCAGCAGCCCGTTTGGGACTAGCGGGGGAGGCTACGAGCAGTACTTC 17 - TRBV5-4 TRBD2 TRBJ2-7
CASKRQGSSYNEQYF TGTGCCAGCAAAAGACAGGGGAGCTCCTACAATGAGCAGTACTTC 15 - TRBV7-9 TRBD1 TRBJ2-7
CSAADSSGNTIYF TGCAGTGCCGCCGACAGCTCTGGAAACACCATATATTTT 13 few TRBV20-1 - TRBJ1-3
CASSQSLRETQYF TGTGCCAGCAGCCAATCCCTAAGGGAGACCCAGTACTTC 13 - TRBV14 - TRBJ2-5
CSASLTGVKTQYF TGCAGTGCCTCACTGACAGGGGTAAAGACCCAGTACTTC 13 - TRBV20-1 TRBD1 TRBJ2-5
CASSYGPFRGGGGYGYTF TGTGCCAGCAGTTACGGCCCCTTCAGAGGGGGCGGTGGCTATGGCTACACCTTC 18 few TRBV6-5 TRBD1 TRBJ1-2
CASKGTSGSDTQYF TGCGCCAGCAAAGGGACTAGCGGTTCAGATACGCAGTATTTT 14 few TRBV10-1 TRBD2 TRBJ2-3
CSAKTREQFF TGCAGTGCCAAAACTAGGGAGCAGTTCTTC 10 many TRBV20-1 - TRBJ2-1
CSAGGGEGLEQYF TGCAGCGCCGGAGGGGGGGAGGGCCTCGAGCAGTACTTC 13 few TRBV29-1 - TRBJ2-7
CASSRMDGYGYTF TGTGCCAGCAGTCGAATGGACGGCTATGGCTACACCTTC 13 - TRBV12-3/TRBV12-4 - TRBJ1-2
CASSSTVGLYEQYF TGCGCCAGCAGTAGTACGGTTGGGCTCTACGAGCAGTACTTC 14 - TRBV5-1 - TRBJ2-7
CASSGGTTNEKLFF TGTGCCAGCAGCGGGGGTACAACTAATGAAAAACTGTTTTTT 14 once TRBV9 - TRBJ1-4
CSAEGDYSYNEQFF TGCAGTGCTGAGGGGGACTACTCCTACAATGAGCAGTTCTTC 14 - TRBV20-1 - TRBJ2-1
CASSEWGRQGSDTQYF TGTGCCAGCAGTGAATGGGGCCGACAGGGGTCAGATACGCAGTATTTT 16 few TRBV6-1 TRBD1 TRBJ2-3
CASSLGDRFNEKLFF TGTGCCAGCAGCTTGGGGGACAGGTTTAATGAAAAACTGTTTTTT 15 - TRBV7-9 TRBD1 TRBJ1-4